The text below deals with one T cell receptor beta chain. The germline V gene encodes CDR1 LNHDA and CDR2 SQIVND (reference sequence). The CDR3 runs to 16 residues. Trimming cost V 5 bases and J 1 base, with 16 bases left between them. This sample is part of a study of blood T cell repertoires in COVID-19. Whole-study context: Sample material is recorded as cDNA or gDNA derived from T cells, B-cell-depleted T cells, or PBMCs.

As originally analysed: Reference gene primer amplification yielded estimated nucleated cell counts. TCRdb keeps only in-frame clones here, not all; method: immunoSEQ multiplex PCR. D and trimming were read from the DNA, whereas the V and J calls and clone size are those reported in that table. This sample has about 150,000 clones, with about 87% found just once. Material for sequencing was peripheral blood. The receptor was derived from a woman of 80 years or more with COVID-19, enrolled during active disease. The chain couples TRBV19 to TRBJ2-3, with a weak D call TRBD1 (6 bases). Here the CDR3 DNA reads TGTGCCAGTAGTCCAAGGACAGTTTGGGGCACAGATACGCAGTATTTT. Translated: CASSPRTVWGTDTQYF.